This record covers a single T cell receptor beta chain. This sample is part of a study of cytomegalovirus exposure and HLA in healthy donors. Germline CDR1 is SEHNR and CDR2 is FQNEAQ (reference sequence). This CDR3 spans 15 amino acids. V gave up 5 bases and J gave up 5 bases, with 15 bases separating them. Amplification used 60 Vbeta primers and 13 Jbeta primers. This table comes from immunoSEQ multiplex PCR, and its TCRdb copy is limited to in-frame clones, with some not included. This table has 240,000 or so clones, 82% appearing once. The chain carries TRBV7-9 and TRBJ2-2; D is unresolved. The sequenced sample was PBMCs. The clonotype comes from a woman aged 40-49 years in good health and CMV-seropositive. This CDR3 is CASSLNHPPTGELFF. The CDR3 bases are TGTGCCAGCAGCCTAAACCACCCGCCTACCGGGGAGCTGTTTTTT.